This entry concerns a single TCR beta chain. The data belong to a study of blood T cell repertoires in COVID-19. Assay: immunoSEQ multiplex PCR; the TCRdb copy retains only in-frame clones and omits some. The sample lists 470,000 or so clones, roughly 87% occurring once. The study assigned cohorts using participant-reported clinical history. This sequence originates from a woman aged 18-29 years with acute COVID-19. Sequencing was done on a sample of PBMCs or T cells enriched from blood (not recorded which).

CDR3 bases: TGTGCCACCAAATTGGGACTTTATGACGGGGAGCTGTTTTTT. It encodes CATKLGLYDGELFF. J is TRBJ2-2 and V is TRBV10-3; D is perhaps TRBD2 (6 bases). V lost 10 bases and J lost 7, with 19 bases in between. The CDR3 loop spans 14 amino acids. CDR1 is ENHRY and CDR2 is SYGVKD in the germline V gene.